The rows below give T cell receptor beta chains drawn from one sample of a study of beta chain features in type 1 diabetes. Only in-frame clones appear in the TCRdb table, and some are missing; sequencing was by immunoSEQ multiplex PCR. This sample has hundreds of thousands of clones, with roughly 12% found just once. Sequences were obtained from naive CD4+ T cells from blood. The receptors were sampled from a young man in good health. Both conserved end residues are part of each CDR3. A D gene is named only where the DNA matches it firmly. Expanded clones get a size class; other rows say once, few or many, or leave the size out.

V gene	J gene	D gene	clone size	CDR3 DNA	CDR3 protein
TRBV7-3	TRBJ2-5	TRBD2	.	TGTGCCAGCAGCTCCGGACTAGCGGGTCAAGAGACCCAGTACTTC	CASSSGLAGQETQYF
TRBV7-9	TRBJ2-7	.	.	TGTGCCAGCAGCTCAGACCCCCAGGACGGAGGCTACGAGCAGTACTTC	CASSSDPQDGGYEQYF
TRBV30	TRBJ1-2	.	.	TGTGCCTGCTCCCTAGACAGGCGAGCTAACTATGGCTACACCTTC	CACSLDRRANYGYTF
TRBV5-1	TRBJ2-5	TRBD1	.	TGCGCCAGCAGCTGGACAGGGCGTGGAGAGACCCAGTACTTC	CASSWTGRGETQYF
TRBV30	TRBJ1-5	TRBD1	.	TGTGCCTGGAACAGGGGAGTTCAGCCCCAGCATTTT	CAWNRGVQPQHF
TRBV5-1	TRBJ2-7	TRBD1	.	TGCGCCAGCAGCTTACCCGGGACAGCTAAAAACTACGAGCAGTACTTC	CASSLPGTAKNYEQYF
TRBV19	TRBJ2-3	TRBD1	.	TGTGCCAGTAGTCCGGACAGGGTCGTATCAGATACGCAGTATTTT	CASSPDRVVSDTQYF
TRBV1	TRBJ2-5	.	.	TGCACCAGCAGCCGAATCCGTCCTCGCGAGTACTTC	CTSSRIRPREYF
TRBV28	TRBJ2-7	.	.	TGTGCCAGCGGTTTGGGCCTCAGGGTATCCGAGCAGTACTTC	CASGLGLRVSEQYF
TRBV18	TRBJ1-2	TRBD1	.	TGTGCCAGCTCACCTCCGGGACAGTCCTTCTATGGCTACACCTTC	CASSPPGQSFYGYTF
TRBV6-5	TRBJ2-7	TRBD1	few	TGTGCCAGCAGTTACGCCGGGACAGGGAGGACCTACGAGCAGTACTTC	CASSYAGTGRTYEQYF
TRBV30	TRBJ2-7	TRBD2	.	TGTGCCTGGAGGCCGGGACTAGCGGGAGCAGGTTACGAGCAGTACTTC	CAWRPGLAGAGYEQYF
TRBV4-2	TRBJ2-4	TRBD2	few	TGTGCCAGCAGCCAAGGAATTAGCGGGAGAAGGGGAAACATTCAGTACTTC	CASSQGISGRRGNIQYF
TRBV6-5	TRBJ2-2	.	few	TGTGCCAGCAGTACTGGGACTGCAAACACCGGGGAGCTGTTTTTT	CASSTGTANTGELFF
TRBV30	TRBJ2-7	.	.	TGTGCCTGGAATGGGGGGAACCACGAGCAGTACTTC	CAWNGGNHEQYF
TRBV15	TRBJ2-1	TRBD2	few	TGTGCCACCAGCGGGAGACTACTACGCGGGAGCTCCTACAATGAGCAGTTCTTC	CATSGRLLRGSSYNEQFF
TRBV27	TRBJ1-2	TRBD1	few	TGTGCCAGCAGTTTAACCCCTTTGACAGGGGGTAGGAGTGGCTACACCTTC	CASSLTPLTGGRSGYTF
TRBV9	TRBJ2-2	TRBD2	few	TGTGCCAGCAGCGTAAGCGGGACTCCTGCCACCGGGGAGCTGTTTTTT	CASSVSGTPATGELFF
TRBV19	TRBJ2-2	TRBD1	.	TGTGCCAGTAGTTGGACAGGGAAAACCGGGGAGCTGTTTTTT	CASSWTGKTGELFF
TRBV30	TRBJ1-5	.	.	TGTGCCTGGAGTGTGGGGCGATCCGGGCCCCAGCATTTT	CAWSVGRSGPQHF
TRBV5-4	TRBJ2-7	TRBD1	.	TGTGCCAGCAGCTTGGCCGACAGGGACGCGTTCTACGAGCAGTACTTC	CASSLADRDAFYEQYF
TRBV18	TRBJ2-5	.	few	TGTGCCAGCTCACCACCTTCCGCTAGCCAAGAGACCCAGTACTTC	CASSPPSASQETQYF
TRBV10-3	TRBJ2-2	.	once	TGTGCCATCAAGTTCCGGTCTCACACCGGGGAGCTGTTTTTT	CAIKFRSHTGELFF
TRBV7-9	TRBJ2-1	.	.	TGTGCCAGCAGCTTAGCCGCGACAGAACGACAGTTCTTC	CASSLAATERQFF
TRBV19	TRBJ2-1	TRBD2	.	TGTGCCAGTACTAGCACAGGACTAGCGGGGGTCAATGAGCAGTTCTTC	CASTSTGLAGVNEQFF
TRBV7-3	TRBJ2-3	TRBD2	.	TGTGCCAGCAGCTCCAGCGGGAGGGCCGGGACAGATACGCAGTATTTT	CASSSSGRAGTDTQYF
TRBV19	TRBJ1-2	.	few	TGTGCCAGTAGTAGACATGCGAACTATGGCTACACCTTC	CASSRHANYGYTF
TRBV30	TRBJ2-7	.	.	TGTGCCTGGAGTGTAGGGGGGGCGTTCGGGTACGAGCAGTACTTC	CAWSVGGAFGYEQYF
TRBV4-3	TRBJ2-1	.	few	TGCGCCAGCAGCCTTAGGGGGGGCCGAGACGTCTACAATGAGCAGTTCTTC	CASSLRGGRDVYNEQFF
TRBV14	TRBJ2-7	.	few	TGTGCCAGCAGCCAAGATGACCGGGTACGGTACTTC	CASSQDDRVRYF
TRBV19	TRBJ2-1	TRBD2	few	TGTGCCAGTACTAGGTGGGGACTACTCAATGAGCAGTTCTTC	CASTRWGLLNEQFF
TRBV21-1	TRBJ2-4	.	.	TGTGCCAGCAGCGGTCAGGCGGGGCTAGCGGTTCGAGTGGAAAACATTCAGTACTTC	CASSGQAGLAVRVENIQYF
TRBV7-2	TRBJ1-1	TRBD1	.	TGTGCCAGCAGCTTTGTTGTTGACAGGGTGGACACTGAAGCTTTCTTT	CASSFVVDRVDTEAFF
TRBV30	TRBJ2-1	TRBD2	few	TGTGCCTGGAGGTCGGGCGGGGGGGCATACAATGAGCAGTTCTTC	CAWRSGGGAYNEQFF
TRBV7-3	TRBJ2-2	TRBD1	.	TGTGCCAGCAGCGCGACAGGGTCCGCCGGGGAGCTGTTTTTT	CASSATGSAGELFF
TRBV18	TRBJ2-5	TRBD1	.	TGTGCCAGCTCACCGCAGGGGGCTTGGGAGACCCAGTACTTC	CASSPQGAWETQYF
TRBV19	TRBJ2-7	.	.	TGTGCCAGTAGTATGTCCAGGGGCCCCACCTACGAGCAGTACTTC	CASSMSRGPTYEQYF
TRBV7-9	TRBJ1-5	TRBD1	.	TGTGCCAGCAGCTATGAGGGACAGATCAATCAGCCCCAGCATTTT	CASSYEGQINQPQHF
TRBV28	TRBJ2-7	TRBD1	few	TGTGCCAGCAGGCGACAGGGGACAACCTACGAGCAGTACTTC	CASRRQGTTYEQYF
TRBV6-5	TRBJ1-1	TRBD1	.	TGTGCCAGCAGTCAAGGGGGTAGGGGGCCTACCGGGGCTTTCTTT	CASSQGGRGPTGAFF
TRBV7-4	TRBJ2-1	TRBD2	.	TGTGCCAGCAGCCCTAGCGGGAGGGAGTTCTTC	CASSPSGREFF
TRBV7-9	TRBJ2-5	.	few	TGTGCCAGCAGTTCAAGCTCTAGCGTCCCGGGGGAGACCCAGTACTTC	CASSSSSSVPGETQYF
TRBV7-2	TRBJ1-5	TRBD1	.	TGTGCCAGCAGCCCCCAGGACAGGCAGCCCCAGCATTTT	CASSPQDRQPQHF
TRBV11-2	TRBJ2-1	TRBD1	few	TGTGCCACCGGCAAGGGACAGCTTGTAAAGCAGTTCTTC	CATGKGQLVKQFF
TRBV28	TRBJ2-1	TRBD1	few	TGTGCCAGCAGGGCCCCGGGACAGGGTGGCAATGAGCAGTTCTTC	CASRAPGQGGNEQFF
TRBV7-3	TRBJ2-3	TRBD2	few	TGTGCCAGCAGCTCCAATCTAGCGGGGGGGCCGGATACGCAGTATTTT	CASSSNLAGGPDTQYF
TRBV14	TRBJ2-6	TRBD1	few	TGTGCCAGCAGCCAAGAAGACAGGGGATTTGACGTCCTGACTTTC	CASSQEDRGFDVLTF